These 18 T cell receptor beta chains were all obtained from the same sample, sequenced in a study of T-cell memory formation after mild COVID-19. TCRdb re-called the 5' RACE reads with MiXCR, one entry per CDR3 protein. The table shows around 320,000 distinct CDR3 sequences, with 15% to 20% occurring only once. Sequenced: PBMCs or a T cell subset sorted from them (not recorded which). The source is a man between 18 and 35 years old who had mild COVID-19 (a few samples of this study predate the infection). Cell type and time point are not known.

The CDR3: CATNLRGRTETQYF. The CDR3 nucleotides read TGTGCCACCAACCTCAGGGGGCGAACCGAGACCCAGTACTTC. The V and J genes are TRBV15 and TRBJ2-5, with 8 nucleotides matching TRBD1. The ends lost 7 bases at V and 5 bases at J; junction bases unmatched: 9. There are 14 residues in the CDR3. Germline CDR1 reads LNHNV; CDR2 reads YYDKDF (reference sequence).

This clonotype came up a few times. V usage is TRBV19 and J usage is TRBJ2-7, with a tentative D call TRBD2 (5 bases). The CDR3 totals 15 residues. Germline CDR1 LNHDA, CDR2 SQIVND (reference sequence). Trimming removed 0 bases at V and 0 bases at J, with 9 bases between. The CDR3 region is CASSIDRGLSYEQYF. CDR3 nucleotide sequence: TGTGCCAGTAGTATAGATCGGGGTCTCTCCTACGAGCAGTACTTC.

The chain is built from TRBV29-1 and TRBJ2-1, with a tentative D call TRBD2 (7 bases). Trimming pared 1 base from V and 6 bases from J, leaving 13 bases between. The CDR3 covers 14 residues. The V gene's germline CDR1 is SQVTM and CDR2 ANQGSEA. CDR3 DNA: TGCAGCGTTGAAGGGGCGGGGGCCTTCAATGAGCAGTTCTTC. This codes for CSVEGAGAFNEQFF.

V usage is TRBV6-2 or TRBV6-3 and J usage is TRBJ2-1; a weak D match, TRBD2 (5 bases). V lost 0 bases to trimming and J lost 3 bases, with 6 bases between them. CDR1 is MNHEY, CDR2 SVGEGT, per germline. The CDR3 covers 14 residues. The CDR3 DNA is TGTGCCAGCAGTTACTCTCGGGGCTACAATGAGCAGTTCTTC. Its translation: CASSYSRGYNEQFF.

The chain joins TRBV12-3 or TRBV12-4 to TRBJ1-2; no clear D. The CDR3 runs to 13 residues. Trimming took 7 bases from V and 7 from J, leaving 16 bases between them. For the CDR3, the DNA is TGTGCCAGCACCTTAGGGTTTTTAGGTGGCTACACCTTC. Residues: CASTLGFLGGYTF.

The V gene is TRBV11-2, the J gene TRBJ1-2, with 12 nucleotides matching TRBD1. CDR1 is SGHAT and CDR2 is FQNNGV in the germline V gene. This CDR3 has 16 residues. J lost 7 bases, V lost 5 bases, and 11 bases had no gene match. CDR3 coding DNA: TGTGCCAGCAGCAAACCTCCGGGACAGGGGGCCCTTGGCTACACCTTC. Its translation is CASSKPPGQGALGYTF.

This clonotype was found a few times. The V and J genes are TRBV7-3 and TRBJ1-1; D is ambiguous. CDR1 and CDR2 (germline): SGHTA, FQGTGA. This CDR3 contains 14 residues. V lost 8 bases to trimming and J lost 1 base, with 14 bases between them. DNA for the CDR3: TGTGCCAGCGCTCGAACTTCAGAGAACACTGAAGCTTTCTTT. The encoded protein is CASARTSENTEAFF.

This clonotype was counted between two and nine times. The gene calls are TRBV12-3 or TRBV12-4 and TRBJ1-1, with a weak D call TRBD1 (5 bases). Trimming removed 4 bases from V and 7 bases from J, with 10 bases in between. The CDR3 length is 12 residues. The CDR3 DNA sequence: TGTGCCAGCAGTTACCCCACAGGTGAAGCTTTCTTT. Translating it yields CASSYPTGEAFF.

This clonotype showed up just a few times. V gene TRBV12-3 or TRBV12-4 combines with J gene TRBJ2-1; D tentatively fits TRBD1 or TRBD2 (5 bases each). Trimming stripped 6 bases from V and 6 bases from J, with 18 bases between. The CDR3 contains 15 residues. CDR3 sequence (DNA): TGTGCCAGCAGCGTTTCTTTTGGGACGGGCAATGAGCAGTTCTTC. This sequence encodes CASSVSFGTGNEQFF.

This chain uses TRBV7-9 with TRBJ2-1, with TRBD2 as a possible D gene (5 bases). Germline CDR1 and CDR2: SEHNR and FQNEAQ (reference sequence). V dropped 4 bases and J dropped 15 bases, with 16 bases sitting between them. This CDR3 comprises 12 residues. This CDR3 reads CASSYQLVRAFF. The CDR3 DNA follows: TGTGCCAGCAGCTACCAACTAGTTAGGGCGTTCTTC.

This clonotype was detected a few times. The rearrangement joins TRBV5-1 to TRBJ2-1; D not resolved. This CDR3 is 15 amino acids long. V lost 0 bases, J lost 6 bases, and 13 bases lay in between. CDR1 is SGHRS and CDR2 is YFSETQ in the germline V gene. CDR3 in DNA: TGCGCCAGCAGCTTGGCCCCTCGGTCTCGCAATGAGCAGTTCTTC. Its protein product is CASSLAPRSRNEQFF.

The CDR3 reads CASSPPGGTQYF. CDR3 in DNA: TGTGCCAGCAGCCCCCCAGGGGGTACGCAGTATTTT. The chain joins TRBV7-3 to TRBJ2-3, with 7 bases aligning to TRBD1. Unmatched junction bases numbered 4, after V lost 5 bases and J lost 8 bases. This CDR3 is 12 amino acids long. Germline CDR1 SGHTA, CDR2 FQGTGA.

This clonotype was seen more than once but under ten times. V and J are TRBV7-9 and TRBJ1-2; D call uncertain. CDR1 is SEHNR, CDR2 FQNEAQ, per germline (reference sequence). The CDR3 loop spans 17 amino acids. V was clipped by 4 bases and J by 0 bases, with 18 bases between them. The CDR3 sequence is CASSSNRETRANYGYTF. DNA for the CDR3: TGTGCCAGCAGCTCAAACCGTGAGACAAGAGCTAACTATGGCTACACCTTC.

The chain links TRBV5-1 to TRBJ1-1; D gene ambiguous. Trimming left V 5 bases short and J 1 base short, with 6 bases between. CDR3 length equals 12 residues. Germline V lookup: CDR1 SGHRS, CDR2 YFSETQ. The CDR3 bases are TGCGCCAGCAGAGCTTCGAACACTGAAGCTTTCTTT. Residues: CASRASNTEAFF.

This clonotype was seen at least ten times. The chain carries TRBV7-9 and TRBJ2-2; 7 nucleotides align to TRBD1. CDR3 length: 16 amino acids. Germline lookup yields CDR1 SEHNR and CDR2 FQNEAQ (reference sequence). The trim removed 8 bases at V and 2 bases at J, leaving 11 bases unmatched. This CDR3 is CASSLTSGGNTGELFF. The CDR3 bases are TGTGCCAGCTCGTTAACGTCAGGGGGTAACACCGGGGAGCTGTTTTTT.

This chain joins TRBV25-1 and TRBJ1-1, with D possibly matching TRBD1 (5 bases). Trimming pared 2 bases from V and 1 base from J, leaving 11 bases between. Germline V gives CDR1 MGHDK, CDR2 SYGVNS. This CDR3 spans 15 amino acids. CDR3: CASSEPGWGNTEAFF. The CDR3 DNA follows: TGTGCCAGCAGTGAACCAGGGTGGGGGAACACTGAAGCTTTCTTT.

This clonotype was recorded many times. The CDR3 protein is CASNSGGSTDTDTQYF. In DNA, the CDR3 is TGCGCCAGCAACTCGGGGGGCAGTACCGACACAGATACGCAGTATTTT. V is TRBV10-1 and J is TRBJ2-3; possibly TRBD2 for D (7 bases). The CDR3 loop spans 16 amino acids. CDR1 and CDR2 (germline): WNHNN, SYGVQD (reference sequence). The V gene lost 7 bases and the J gene lost 2 bases, with 19 bases spanning the gap.

The table lists this clonotype with many counts. The chain couples TRBV7-9 to TRBJ2-3, with TRBD1 identical over 7 bases. CDR3 length: 15 amino acids. V was clipped by 5 bases and J by 5 bases; unmatched bases: 10. Germline CDR1 SEHNR, CDR2 FQNEAQ (reference sequence). The CDR3 is CASSLTGADGDTQYF. CDR3 DNA sequence: TGTGCCAGCAGCCTAACAGGGGCGGACGGAGATACGCAGTATTTT.